These 19 T cell receptor beta chains originate from one sample sequenced in a study of T cells in Graves' hyperthyroidism and ophthalmopathy. The investigators amplified TCR beta CDR3 regions from RNA transcripts. HTBI primers were employed in a first-round RT-PCR of the TCR CDR3. TCRdb recomputed calls from the multiplex PCR reads with MiXCR, one row per CDR3 protein. The sample records some 200,000 distinct CDR3 sequences, about a sixth being singletons. The sequenced material came from blood. These receptors were taken from a woman between 50 and 59 years old with Graves' hyperthyroidism.

Of note for this clonotype: Given a much more abundant clone one base away, this may be a read error. The missing conserved phenylalanine or tryptophan at the end of this CDR3 makes a read error likely. This sequence joins TRBV20-1 and TRBJ2-5; 7 bases agree with TRBD1. The CDR3 is 15 residues long. Losses at the gene ends were 0 bases for V and 1 base for J; bases not matched to a gene: 5. Per germline, CDR1 DFQATT and CDR2 SNEGSKA (reference sequence). This CDR3 is CSAREGQPIQETQYS. For the CDR3, the DNA is TGCAGTGCTAGAGAGGGACAGCCAATCCAAGAGACCCAGTACTCC.

This clonotype was detected a few times. The gene calls are TRBV10-3 and TRBJ2-2; no clear D gene. V gave up 2 bases and J gave up 1 base, with 5 bases separating them. This CDR3 has 14 residues. Per germline, CDR1 ENHRY and CDR2 SYGVKD. Written as DNA, the CDR3 is TGTGCCATCAGTGAGATGGAGAACACCGGGGAGCTGTTTTTT. Protein: CAISEMENTGELFF.

The rearrangement links TRBV6-1 to TRBJ2-3, with 10 positions matching TRBD2. V was clipped by 0 bases and J by 6 bases; unmatched bases: 6. Germline values: CDR1 MNHNS, CDR2 SASEGT. CDR3 length equals 16 residues. The CDR3 is CASSEAASGGLDTQYF. CDR3 in DNA: TGTGCCAGCAGTGAAGCGGCTAGCGGGGGTCTGGATACGCAGTATTTT.

Many counts were recorded for this clonotype. The V and J genes are TRBV20-1 and TRBJ1-6, with 7 bases identical to TRBD1. Germline assignment: CDR1 DFQATT and CDR2 SNEGSKA (reference sequence). This CDR3 is built from 14 residues. The J segment lost 7 bases and the V segment lost 4 bases, leaving 7 bases of the junction unmatched. CDR3 amino acids: CSATGQTENSPLHF. CDR3 DNA: TGCAGTGCTACGGGACAGACAGAGAATTCACCCCTCCACTTT.

This clonotype turned up a few times. The chain combines TRBV5-4 with TRBJ2-5; D is possibly TRBD1 or TRBD2 (6 bases each). The CDR3 runs 14 residues. Trimming removed 1 base from V and 5 bases from J, with 12 bases in between. Germline lookup yields CDR1 SGHNT and CDR2 YYREEE (reference sequence). The CDR3 protein is CASSLFRGRETQYF. The CDR3 region has the DNA TGTGCCAGCAGCTTGTTCCGGGGGCGTGAGACCCAGTACTTC.

This clonotype has only a few counts. V is TRBV4-2 and J is TRBJ2-1; maybe TRBD2 (6 bases). The V gene's germline CDR1 is LGHNA and CDR2 YNFKEQ. V lost 4 bases, J lost 8 bases, and 18 bases lay in between. This CDR3 has 15 residues. As DNA, the CDR3 is TGTGCCAGCAGCCCGGCTGGGACTGAAGGGGATGAGCAGTTCTTC. Protein product: CASSPAGTEGDEQFF.

The genes are TRBV13 and TRBJ2-5; 7 bases map to TRBD1. The CDR3 has 16 residues. Germline values: CDR1 PRHDT, CDR2 FYEKMQ (reference sequence). J gave up 3 bases and V 5 bases, and 12 bases lay outside the gene matches. CDR3 nucleotides: TGTGCCAGCAGCCGAGGGACCAGACAGGGAAAAGAGACCCAGTACTTC. Translation gives CASSRGTRQGKETQYF.

The sample holds many counts of this clonotype. The genes are TRBV28 and TRBJ1-5; D ambiguous. Germline CDR1 MDHEN, CDR2 SYDVKM. V was shortened by 6 bases and J by 0 bases, with 6 bases between the two germline ends. The CDR3 sequence is 13 residues long. CDR3 sequence reads: CASRQNSNQPQHF. CDR3 DNA sequence: TGTGCCAGCAGGCAGAATAGCAATCAGCCCCAGCATTTT.

This clonotype was seen a few times. A much bigger clone sits one base away, suggesting this may be a read error. In DNA, the CDR3 is TGTGCCTGGAGTGCCGGGACCTCCTACAATAAGCAGTTCTTC. This encodes CAWSAGTSYNKQFF. V gene TRBV30 combines with J gene TRBJ2-1; D is perhaps TRBD1 or TRBD2 (5 bases each). CDR1 and CDR2 from the germline V gene are GTSNPN and SVGIG (reference sequence). CDR3 length equals 14 residues.

The chain couples TRBV12-3 or TRBV12-4 to TRBJ2-7; tentatively, D is TRBD1 (5 bases). This CDR3 has 15 residues. The V and J ends lost 5 bases and 1 base respectively, with 15 bases between them. The CDR3 protein is CASSPLRRGSYEQYF. The CDR3 nucleotides are TGTGCCAGCAGTCCCCTCCGAAGGGGATCCTACGAGCAGTACTTC.

As concerns this clonotype: This may come from a read error, since a much larger clone is one base off. As DNA, the CDR3 is TGTGCCAGCAGCCCCCCTAGCTCGGGCAGGGAGCTGTTTTTT. As protein: CASSPPSSGRELFF. The rearrangement links TRBV7-3 to TRBJ2-2, with D possibly being TRBD2 (5 bases). The CDR3 is 14 residues long. In germline, CDR1 is SGHTA, CDR2 FQGTGA. Between the trimmed V and J ends, which lost 5 bases and 9 bases, there was a span of 16 bases.

This chain joins TRBV10-3 and TRBJ2-3; D unresolved. The V end was cut by 8 bases, the J end by 0 bases, with 9 bases between. This CDR3 region has 13 residues. Germline V CDR1 and CDR2: ENHRY, SYGVKD. For the CDR3, the DNA is TGTGCCATCCGACTGGCTAGCACAGATACGCAGTATTTT. Its protein product is CAIRLASTDTQYF.

This chain uses TRBV29-1 with TRBJ2-7, with D possibly being TRBD1 (5 bases). This CDR3 region has 13 residues. The germline V gene encodes CDR1 SQVTM and CDR2 ANQGSEA. V shed 3 bases and J shed 1 base, with 10 bases lying between them. The CDR3, as DNA: TGCAGCGTTGAGTTCAGGGCATCCTACGAGCAGTACTTC. This gives the protein CSVEFRASYEQYF.

This clonotype was detected many times. The J gene is TRBJ2-3, the V gene TRBV19, with 11 bases matching TRBD2. From germline, CDR1 is LNHDA and CDR2 SQIVND (reference sequence). V lost 5 bases and J lost 4; bases outside the gene matches: 5. The CDR3 extends over 15 amino acids. CDR3: CASSFSGRAADTQYF. For the CDR3, the DNA is TGTGCCAGTAGTTTTAGCGGGAGGGCCGCAGATACGCAGTATTTT.

V usage is TRBV24-1 and J usage is TRBJ2-2; 7 nucleotides match TRBD1. This CDR3 has 15 residues. From germline, CDR1 is KGHDR and CDR2 SFDVKD. The V segment lost 7 bases and the J segment 0 bases; nucleotides outside the gene matches: 4. DNA of the CDR3: TGTGCCACCAGCCTTCAGGGGGCGAACACCGGGGAGCTGTTTTTT. Protein: CATSLQGANTGELFF.

The sample holds many counts of this clonotype. This chain uses TRBV6-1 with TRBJ1-1, with 7 positions matching TRBD1. The CDR3 is made up of 16 amino acids. Germline CDR1 reads MNHNS; CDR2 reads SASEGT. V lost 5 bases and J lost 0; bases outside the gene matches: 9. Here the CDR3 reads CASSRTRGLVNTEAFF. DNA for the CDR3: TGTGCCAGCAGTCGAACCAGGGGGTTGGTGAACACTGAAGCTTTCTTT.

The table lists this clonotype with many counts. V and J are TRBV2 and TRBJ1-1; 11 bases agree with TRBD1. V lost 6 bases, J lost 4 bases, and 7 bases stayed unmatched. The CDR3 totals 15 residues. Per germline, CDR1 SNHLY and CDR2 FYNNEI. The CDR3 DNA sequence: TGTGCCAGCAGCGGGGACAGGGGGACCGGCACTGAAGCTTTCTTT. Translating it yields CASSGDRGTGTEAFF.

This clonotype was seen repeatedly, ten times or more. The J gene is TRBJ2-1, the V gene TRBV30; D is undetermined. Trimming took 4 bases from V and 7 from J, leaving 17 bases between them. The CDR3 has 14 residues. Germline V gives CDR1 GTSNPN, CDR2 SVGIG (reference sequence). The CDR3 DNA reads as TGTGCCTGGATTGTAACGGGTTCGTGGAATGAGCAGTTCTTC. It translates to CAWIVTGSWNEQFF.

The table lists this clonotype with many counts. V is TRBV15 and J is TRBJ1-2, with a tentative D call TRBD1 (6 bases). CDR3 length: 15 amino acids. Germline V CDR1 and CDR2: LNHNV, YYDKDF (reference sequence). V was pared by 0 bases and J by 5 bases, with 13 bases between. CDR3 DNA: TGTGCCACCAGCAGAGATAGGGGGACCGATTATGGCTACACCTTC. It specifies CATSRDRGTDYGYTF.